This paragraph reports one TCR beta chain. The antigen remains unidentified. These data are taken from a study of somatic mutations in cytotoxic T cells in rheumatoid arthritis. Study background: T-cell populations stained with V beta antibodies were in some cases flow-sorted at nearly 100% purity, including V beta1+ cells that were sequenced for TCRB.

This CDR3 has 16 residues. Trimming shortened V by 1 base and J by 1 base, and 13 bases separated the two germline ends. Germline CDR1 MGHRA, CDR2 YSYEKL. Authors' methods: Patient CD8+ clones larger than 1% rarely matched published virus-specific TCRB sequences. TCRdb's table, derived via immunoSEQ multiplex PCR, lists solely in-frame clones and lacks some. V and J calls and clone size are given by that table; D and trimming were obtained from the DNA. This sample has approximately 14,000 clones, with roughly 82% found just once. Study results and limitations: It was found that CD8+ T-cell clonality in rheumatoid arthritis patients did not differ significantly from that in age-matched healthy controls. More than 20% of CD8+ cells belonged to the largest clone in about an eighth of the roughly 65 patients.

This chain uses TRBV4-1 with TRBJ1-1; D is unclear. This TCR was sampled from an adult with rheumatoid arthritis. The sample comprised CD8+ T cells sorted from blood. The CDR3 sequence: CASSQAWARRNTEAFF. DNA of the CDR3: TGCGCCAGCAGCCAAGCCTGGGCTCGGCGGAACACTGAAGCTTTCTTT.